This TCR beta chain was recorded in a study of T-cell reconstitution after alpha-beta-depleted transplantation in children. As it was prepared, the TCRbeta library received unique molecular identifiers. TCRdb processed the PCR reads anew with MiXCR; each CDR3 protein has one entry. The data contain fewer than 700,000 distinct CDR3 sequences, approximately 12% of them seen just once; the ten biggest clones take up over 2%. As to this clonotype: Its antigen is still unknown.

Germline V gives CDR1 ENHRY, CDR2 SYGVKD. CDR3 size: 13 residues. V dropped 0 bases and J dropped 5 bases, with 6 bases sitting between them. Whole-study findings and limits: About two months after transplant, alpha-beta T cells reportedly came from several hundred expanded graft clones. Fresh T-cell production supplied most of the T-cell counts and diversity seen one year after transplant. Surviving recipient T cells and thymic progenitors accounted for the high day-60 TCRbeta diversity observed in some patients.

The specimen comprised PBMCs, mostly from graft donor cells, sampled 360 days after TCRalphabeta/CD19-depleted stem cell transplant. The source of this sequence is a male patient aged 10-17 years who had a stem cell transplant for acute myeloid leukemia, so the T cells may come from the graft donor. The genes are TRBV10-3 and TRBJ2-3, with D uncertain. The CDR3 nucleotides are TGTGCCATCAGTGAGTCGCTGGTAGATACGCAGTATTTT. Encoded protein: CAISESLVDTQYF.